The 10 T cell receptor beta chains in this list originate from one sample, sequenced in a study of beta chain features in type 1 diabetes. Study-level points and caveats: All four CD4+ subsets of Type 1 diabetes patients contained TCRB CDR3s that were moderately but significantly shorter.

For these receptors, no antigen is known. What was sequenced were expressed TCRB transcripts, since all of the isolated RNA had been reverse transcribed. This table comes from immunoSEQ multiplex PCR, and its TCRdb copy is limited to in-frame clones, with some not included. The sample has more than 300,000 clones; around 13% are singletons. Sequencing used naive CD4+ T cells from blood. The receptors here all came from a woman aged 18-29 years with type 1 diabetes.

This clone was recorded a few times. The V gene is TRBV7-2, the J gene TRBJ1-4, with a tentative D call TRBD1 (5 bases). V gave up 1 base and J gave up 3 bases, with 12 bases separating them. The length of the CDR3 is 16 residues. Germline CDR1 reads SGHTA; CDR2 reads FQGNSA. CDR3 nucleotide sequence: TGTGCCAGCAGCTTAGGGATGGGGCCGTCTAATGAAAAACTGTTTTTT. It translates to CASSLGMGPSNEKLFF.

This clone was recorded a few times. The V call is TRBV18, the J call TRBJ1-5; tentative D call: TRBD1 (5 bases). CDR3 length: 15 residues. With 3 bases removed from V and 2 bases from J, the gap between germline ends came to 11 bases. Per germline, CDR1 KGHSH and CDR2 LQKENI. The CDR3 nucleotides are TGTGCCAGCTCACCCCAGGGTGGGGGCAATCAGCCCCAGCATTTT. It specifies CASSPQGGGNQPQHF.

CDR3: CASTTGTVLGNIQYF. The DNA of the CDR3 is TGTGCCAGCACCACCGGGACAGTTCTCGGAAACATTCAGTACTTC. The chain employs TRBV28 and TRBJ2-4; TRBD1 matches at 7 bases. This CDR3 contains 15 residues. Germline CDR1 and CDR2: MDHEN and SYDVKM. V lost 7 bases and J lost 6; bases outside the gene matches: 12.

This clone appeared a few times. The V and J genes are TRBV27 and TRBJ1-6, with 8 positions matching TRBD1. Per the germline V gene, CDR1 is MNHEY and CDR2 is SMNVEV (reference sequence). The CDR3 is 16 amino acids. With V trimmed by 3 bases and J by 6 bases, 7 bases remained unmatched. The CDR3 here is CASSFGAGGFNSPLHF. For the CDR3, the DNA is TGTGCCAGCAGTTTTGGGGCAGGGGGCTTTAATTCACCCCTCCACTTT.

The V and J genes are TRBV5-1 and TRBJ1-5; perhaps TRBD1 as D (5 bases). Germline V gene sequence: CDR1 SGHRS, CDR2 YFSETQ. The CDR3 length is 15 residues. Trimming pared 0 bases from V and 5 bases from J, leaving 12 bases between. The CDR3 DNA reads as TGCGCCAGCAGCTTGGGGGCAGGGATGTATCAGCCCCAGCATTTT. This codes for CASSLGAGMYQPQHF. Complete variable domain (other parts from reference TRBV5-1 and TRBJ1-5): KAGVTQTPRYLIKTRGQQVTLSCSPISGHRSVSWYQQTPGQGLQFLFEYFSETQRNKGNFPGRFSGRQFSNSRSEMNVSTLELGDSALYLCASSLGAGMYQPQHFGDGTRLSIL.

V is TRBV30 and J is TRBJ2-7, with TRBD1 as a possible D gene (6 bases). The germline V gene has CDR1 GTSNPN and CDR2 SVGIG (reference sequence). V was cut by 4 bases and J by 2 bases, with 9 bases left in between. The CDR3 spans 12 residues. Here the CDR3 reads CAWTGDTYEQYF. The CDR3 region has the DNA TGTGCCTGGACTGGGGACACCTACGAGCAGTACTTC.

CDR3 DNA sequence: TGTGCCAGCCAAGGACTAGCGAACACCGGGGAGCTGTTTTTT. This gives the protein CASQGLANTGELFF. The chain links TRBV6-5 to TRBJ2-2; TRBD2 aligns across 7 bases. CDR1 MNHEY and CDR2 SVGAGI come from the germline V gene. With V trimmed by 8 bases and J by 0 bases, 3 bases remained unmatched. The CDR3 loop spans 14 amino acids.

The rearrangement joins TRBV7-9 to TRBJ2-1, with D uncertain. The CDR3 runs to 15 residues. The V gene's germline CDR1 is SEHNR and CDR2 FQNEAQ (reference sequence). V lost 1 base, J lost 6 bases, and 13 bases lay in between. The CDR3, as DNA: TGTGCCAGCAGCTTAGTCGTCGGAGCCTCCAATGAGCAGTTCTTC. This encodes CASSLVVGASNEQFF.

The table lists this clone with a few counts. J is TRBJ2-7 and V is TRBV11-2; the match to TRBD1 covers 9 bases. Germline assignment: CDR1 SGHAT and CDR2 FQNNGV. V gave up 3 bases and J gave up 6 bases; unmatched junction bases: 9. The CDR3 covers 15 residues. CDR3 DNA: TGTGCCAGCAGCTTTCTGTCGGACAGGGGAGTCGAGCAGTACTTC. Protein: CASSFLSDRGVEQYF.

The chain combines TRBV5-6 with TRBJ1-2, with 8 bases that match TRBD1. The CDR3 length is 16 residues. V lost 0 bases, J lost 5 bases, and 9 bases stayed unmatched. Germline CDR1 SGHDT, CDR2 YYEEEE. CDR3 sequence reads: CASSLGPTGAGYGYTF. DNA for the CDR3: TGTGCCAGCAGCTTGGGTCCGACAGGGGCAGGTTATGGCTACACCTTC.